This T cell receptor (beta chain) was found in a study of pediatric ulcerative colitis. TCRdb's copy holds only in-frame clones and misses some; the assay was immunoSEQ multiplex PCR. This table holds about 64,000 clones, 77% found once. Germline CDR1 MRHNA, CDR2 SNTAGT. CDR3 length: 14 amino acids. Unmatched junction bases numbered 10, after V lost 4 bases and J lost 13 bases. Remarks on this clone: The target antigen is unknown.

Whole-study results and caveats: Clonal expansions reduced rectal repertoire diversity in acute severe colitis.

The sequenced sample consisted of blood. The chain couples TRBV6-4 to TRBJ2-1; 10 bases are a match to TRBD1. The sequence derives from a boy aged 10-17 years with moderate ulcerative colitis. The CDR3 nucleotides read TGTGCCAGCAGTGTGGGTTGGACAGGGGGACGTCAGTTCTTC. Amino acids: CASSVGWTGGRQFF.